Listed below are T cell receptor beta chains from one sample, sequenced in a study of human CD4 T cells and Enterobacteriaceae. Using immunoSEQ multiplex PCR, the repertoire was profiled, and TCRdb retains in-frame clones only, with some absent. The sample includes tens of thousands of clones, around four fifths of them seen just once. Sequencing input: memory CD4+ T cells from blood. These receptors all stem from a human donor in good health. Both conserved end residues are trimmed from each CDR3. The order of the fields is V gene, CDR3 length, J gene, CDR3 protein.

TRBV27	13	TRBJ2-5	ASSLGQGYQETQY
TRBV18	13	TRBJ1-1	ASSPQITGDTEAF
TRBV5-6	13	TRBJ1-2	ASSEPPGLGYGYT
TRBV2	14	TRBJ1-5	ASSSQGGRSNQPQH
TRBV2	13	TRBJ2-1	ASSGTSGSYNEQF
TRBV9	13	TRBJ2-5	ASSVAPGPRETQY
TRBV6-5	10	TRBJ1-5	ASRSGNQPQH
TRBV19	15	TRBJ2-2	ASSIGGLAGGTGELF
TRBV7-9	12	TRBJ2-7	ASSFTGSSYEQY
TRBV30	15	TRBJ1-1	AWSGDRGPGLNTEAF
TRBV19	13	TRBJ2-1	ASSIQAGGHNEQF
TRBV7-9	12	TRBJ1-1	ASQETGQGGIAF
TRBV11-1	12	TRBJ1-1	ASSLQGGNTEAF
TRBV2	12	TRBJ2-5	ASSVRQDQETQY
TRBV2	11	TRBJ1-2	ASSAGRTEGYT
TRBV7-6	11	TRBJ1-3	ASSLSAGNTIY
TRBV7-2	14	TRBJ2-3	ASSFYRGRATDTQY
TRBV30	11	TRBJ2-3	AWNREGTDTQY
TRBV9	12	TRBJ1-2	ASSAGPGHYGYT
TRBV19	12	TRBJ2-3	ASKAGVSTDTQY
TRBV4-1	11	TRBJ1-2	ASSQAGGYGYT
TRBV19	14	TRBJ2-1	ASSKGELSSYNEQF
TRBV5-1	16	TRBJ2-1	ASSLAQYPFRSYNEQF
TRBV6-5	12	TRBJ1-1	ASSRDRGGAEAF
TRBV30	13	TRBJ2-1	AWSVKWGSYNEQF
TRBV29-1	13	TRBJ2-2	SVVTSSTNTGELF
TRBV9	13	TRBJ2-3	ASSVDGDWADTQY
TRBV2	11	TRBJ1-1	ASRLYTNTEAF
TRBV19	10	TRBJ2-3	ASRGRSGTQY
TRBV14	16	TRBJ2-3	ASSQGSGTNPSTDTQY
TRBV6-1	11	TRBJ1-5	ASRAGPNQPQH
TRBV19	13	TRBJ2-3	ASSIELLRTDTQY
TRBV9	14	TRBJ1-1	ASSQGQGLTNTEAF
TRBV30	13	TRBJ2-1	AWSSSGPLYNEQF
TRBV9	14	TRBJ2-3	ASSLGTSGSADTQY
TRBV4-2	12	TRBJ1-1	ASSQFTQNTEAF
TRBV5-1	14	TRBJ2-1	ASSLDTPQRGNEQF
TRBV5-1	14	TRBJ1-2	ASSLGGQPTVYGYT
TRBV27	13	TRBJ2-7	ASSLNGVSSYEQY
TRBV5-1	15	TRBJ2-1	ASSLGSGRGRQNEQF
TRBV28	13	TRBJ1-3	ASSLGFFPGNTIY
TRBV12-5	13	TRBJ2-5	ASGFGPVRGETQY
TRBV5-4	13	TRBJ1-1	ASSPTGGMNTEAF